This T cell receptor beta chain was recorded in a study of T cell responses to AZD1222 COVID-19 vaccine. J was trimmed by 3 bases and V by 6 bases; bases with no gene match: 6. The CDR3 totals 14 residues. Germline values: CDR1 ENHRY, CDR2 SYGVKD. The table came from immunoSEQ multiplex PCR; TCRdb's copy has only in-frame clones and leaves some out. The sample holds approximately 160,000 clones; roughly 93% are singletons and the top ten take roughly 1%. J is TRBJ1-2 and V is TRBV10-3, with 8 bases matching TRBD1. Sequenced here: peripheral blood, sampled on day 0 of AZD1222 vaccination. The sequence was obtained from an adult in good health. The CDR3, as DNA: TGTGCCATCAGCCCGACAGGGGCGGACTATGGCTACACCTTC. The encoded protein is CAISPTGADYGYTF.